Listed below are T cell receptor beta chains from one sample, sequenced in a study of vaccination and CD4 T cells after COVID-19. Each CDR3 protein gets one entry after TCRdb re-called the PCR reads with MiXCR. Of fewer than 12,000 distinct CDR3 sequences in the sample, 25% to 40% are singletons; the top ten hold around 9.5%. Their antigens are not known. Sequenced material: CD4+ T cells from blood, cultured in vitro. The receptors shown here come from a human donor who had recovered from COVID-19. Both conserved end residues are part of each CDR3. The D gene is left open where the match is weak. Size is stated for part of the rows, as once, few or many counts, or as a class when the clone is expanded.

>TRBJ2-5|TRBV5-1|.|.
CASSYTGYRETQYF
TGCGCCAGCAGCTACACAGGGTATCGAGAGACCCAGTACTTC
>TRBJ2-5|TRBV20-1|.|.
CSADSGGWETQYF
TGCAGTGCTGATTCCGGGGGCTGGGAGACCCAGTACTTC
>TRBJ1-5|TRBV7-2|few|.
CASSFGQGTRDQPQHF
TGTGCCAGCAGCTTTGGTCAGGGGACAAGGGATCAGCCCCAGCATTTT
>TRBJ2-1|TRBV20-1|.|TRBD2
CSARDYSGRANEQFF
TGCAGTGCTAGAGATTATAGCGGGAGGGCCAATGAGCAGTTCTTC
>TRBJ2-1|TRBV7-9|few|.
CASSLARSSYNEQFF
TGTGCCAGCAGCTTAGCGCGGAGCTCCTACAATGAGCAGTTCTTC
>TRBJ2-1|TRBV19|.|.
CASSIVGSDNEQFF
TGTGCCAGTAGTATAGTAGGTAGCGACAATGAGCAGTTCTTC
>TRBJ1-1|TRBV11-2|.|.
CASSLTRPSREAFF
TGTGCCAGCAGCTTAACCCGGCCGAGCCGTGAAGCTTTCTTT
>TRBJ2-5|TRBV20-1|.|TRBD2
CSAREISGRARETQYF
TGCAGTGCTAGAGAAATTAGCGGGAGGGCTAGAGAGACCCAGTACTTC
>TRBJ2-3|TRBV24-1|few|TRBD2
CATSDPAGADTQYF
TGTGCCACCAGTGATCCTGCGGGGGCAGATACGCAGTATTTT
>TRBJ2-1|TRBV7-8|few|.
CASSTTGFTGNEQFF
TGTGCCAGCAGCACCACGGGTTTCACGGGAAATGAGCAGTTCTTC
>TRBJ1-5|TRBV7-6|few|TRBD1
CASSTGQGNQPQHF
TGTGCCAGCAGCACAGGACAGGGGAATCAGCCCCAGCATTTT
>TRBJ1-2|TRBV10-3|few|.
CAISESKDYGYTF
TGTGCCATCAGTGAGTCAAAGGACTATGGCTACACCTTC
>TRBJ2-7|TRBV2|.|TRBD1
CASNLGQGAYEQYF
TGTGCCAGCAACCTGGGACAGGGGGCTTACGAGCAGTACTTC
>TRBJ2-5|TRBV24-1|.|TRBD1
CATSDSRTGGPETQYF
TGTGCCACCAGTGATTCTCGGACAGGGGGTCCGGAGACCCAGTACTTC
>TRBJ1-2|TRBV7-2|medium-sized|TRBD1
CASRQTGQGNYGYTF
TGTGCCAGCAGACAGACGGGACAGGGGAACTATGGCTACACCTTC
>TRBJ1-5|TRBV19|.|TRBD1
CASSRDRDQPQHF
TGTGCCAGTAGTAGGGACAGGGATCAGCCCCAGCATTTT
>TRBJ2-1|TRBV6-1|once|TRBD1
CASSRTGQYNEQFF
TGTGCCAGCAGTCGGACAGGGCAGTACAATGAGCAGTTCTTC
>TRBJ1-1|TRBV7-2|few|.
CASSSGGPEAFF
TGTGCCAGCAGTTCGGGGGGCCCTGAAGCTTTCTTT
>TRBJ2-1|TRBV20-1|.|TRBD2
CSAGGLVNEQFF
TGCAGTGCTGGCGGACTAGTAAATGAGCAGTTCTTC
>TRBJ2-5|TRBV20-1|few|.
CSARRRARQETQYF
TGCAGTGCTAGGAGGCGGGCCCGCCAAGAGACCCAGTACTTC
>TRBJ1-2|TRBV19|.|.
CASSRPPDGYTF
TGTGCCAGTAGTCGCCCCCCGGATGGCTACACCTTC
>TRBJ2-7|TRBV4-1|.|TRBD1
CASSFRTGGSYEQYF
TGCGCCAGCAGCTTTCGGACAGGGGGCTCCTACGAGCAGTACTTC
>TRBJ1-2|TRBV7-2|medium-sized|TRBD1
CASSWDRVPRDDGYTF
TGTGCCAGCAGCTGGGACAGGGTGCCTCGGGATGATGGCTACACCTTC
>TRBJ1-2|TRBV7-9|.|.
CASSPEDYGYTF
TGTGCCAGCAGCCCGGAAGACTATGGCTACACCTTC
>TRBJ2-1|TRBV6-2/TRBV6-3|.|.
CASSYFGPSQTSNEQFF
TGTGCCAGCAGTTACTTTGGGCCATCCCAAACTAGCAATGAGCAGTTCTTC
>TRBJ2-7|TRBV7-2|.|.
CASSLVSGVSLYEQYF
TGTGCCAGCAGCTTAGTTTCGGGGGTTTCCCTCTACGAGCAGTACTTC
>TRBJ2-7|TRBV20-1|.|TRBD1
CSARGTGGDTYEQYF
TGCAGTGCTAGGGGGACAGGCGGGGATACCTACGAGCAGTACTTC
>TRBJ2-5|TRBV2|few|.
CASSAGRTIQETQYF
TGTGCCAGCAGCGCCGGACGGACCATCCAAGAGACCCAGTACTTC
>TRBJ2-5|TRBV6-1|.|.
CASSLGRGGVTQYF
TGTGCCAGCAGCCTAGGGCGGGGTGGGGTGACCCAGTACTTC
>TRBJ1-1|TRBV6-1|few|.
CASCIEMNTEAFF
TGTGCCAGCTGTATAGAAATGAACACTGAAGCTTTCTTT
>TRBJ1-1|TRBV7-2|few|.
CASSLLNSPGTEAFF
TGTGCCAGCAGCTTATTGAACAGCCCGGGCACTGAAGCTTTCTTT
>TRBJ2-7|TRBV2|few|TRBD2
CASSPLAGGKGDEQYF
TGTGCCAGCAGTCCCCTAGCGGGGGGAAAGGGGGACGAGCAGTACTTC
>TRBJ1-1|TRBV29-1|.|.
CSVRGVLVNTEAFF
TGCAGCGTTCGCGGGGTATTAGTGAACACTGAAGCTTTCTTT
>TRBJ1-6|TRBV10-3|few|.
CAIRPDSRKNSPLHF
TGTGCCATCAGACCCGACAGCCGTAAAAATTCACCCCTCCACTTT
>TRBJ1-5|TRBV7-3|few|.
CASSLNRGRWDQPQHF
TGTGCCAGCAGCTTAAACCGGGGAAGATGGGATCAGCCCCAGCATTTT
>TRBJ2-5|TRBV6-1|.|.
CASSGQLTDETQYF
TGTGCCAGCAGCGGACAGTTAACAGATGAGACCCAGTACTTC
>TRBJ1-1|TRBV29-1|few|.
CSARIPRMSTEAFF
TGCAGCGCCCGGATCCCAAGGATGAGTACTGAAGCTTTCTTT
>TRBJ1-1|TRBV27|.|.
CASSPREWGTEAFF
TGTGCCAGCAGTCCGCGGGAATGGGGCACTGAAGCTTTCTTT
>TRBJ1-1|TRBV28|.|.
CASSFAPREWNTEAFF
TGTGCCAGCAGCTTTGCGCCCAGGGAGTGGAACACTGAAGCTTTCTTT
>TRBJ2-5|TRBV12-3/TRBV12-4|once|.
CASTRGGASRETQYF
TGTGCCAGCACCAGGGGGGGGGCTTCCCGGGAGACCCAGTACTTC
>TRBJ2-3|TRBV6-1|.|.
CASLGVDTQYF
TGTGCCAGCCTTGGGGTAGATACGCAGTATTTT
>TRBJ1-1|TRBV7-2|few|.
CASSLISGRGTEAFF
TGTGCCAGCAGCTTAATCTCGGGTCGAGGCACTGAAGCTTTCTTT
>TRBJ1-6|TRBV27|.|.
CASSLSRQGGNSPLHF
TGTGCCAGCAGTTTATCGAGGCAGGGTGGGAATTCACCCCTCCACTTT
>TRBJ2-1|TRBV15|.|.
CATSRDRRAGEQFF
TGTGCCACCAGCAGAGATCGAAGGGCTGGTGAGCAGTTCTTC
>TRBJ2-7|TRBV6-1|.|TRBD1
CASSRDRAYEQYF
TGTGCCAGCAGTAGGGACAGGGCCTACGAGCAGTACTTC
>TRBJ1-2|TRBV15|medium-sized|.
CATSRDRNYGYTF
TGTGCCACCAGCAGAGACAGGAACTATGGCTACACCTTC
>TRBJ1-5|TRBV7-2|.|.
CASSWGGAGQPQHF
TGTGCCAGCAGCTGGGGGGGGGCCGGGCAGCCCCAGCATTTT
>TRBJ1-1|TRBV28|.|TRBD1
CASKGQGEAEAFF
TGTGCCAGCAAAGGACAGGGGGAGGCTGAAGCTTTCTTT
>TRBJ2-7|TRBV5-1|.|TRBD1
CASRRDRALGEQYF
TGCGCCAGCAGACGGGACAGGGCATTAGGGGAGCAGTACTTC
>TRBJ2-1|TRBV6-2/TRBV6-3|few|.
CASTLGNEQFF
TGTGCCAGCACCCTCGGCAATGAGCAGTTCTTC
>TRBJ2-7|TRBV6-5|.|TRBD1
CASSYSFRTGAGEQYF
TGTGCCAGCAGTTACTCTTTCCGGACAGGGGCGGGCGAGCAGTACTTC
>TRBJ2-3|TRBV28|.|TRBD2
CASSSSGLTDTQYF
TGTGCCAGCAGTTCTAGCGGTCTCACAGATACGCAGTATTTT
>TRBJ1-2|TRBV5-6|.|TRBD1
CASSYDRASYGYTF
TGTGCCAGCAGCTATGACAGGGCCTCCTATGGCTACACCTTC